A selection of T cell receptor beta chains follows, all from one sample in a study of cytomegalovirus exposure and HLA in healthy donors. Sequencing was performed with immunoSEQ multiplex PCR; in TCRdb, only in-frame clones are kept and a portion is missing. The table shows around 100,000 clones, with around 60% occurring only once. The source material was PBMCs. Every receptor here comes from a man aged 30 to 39 in good health and CMV-seropositive. Both conserved end residues are part of each CDR3. Fields, in order: J gene, clone size, D gene, V gene, CDR3 DNA, CDR3 protein. D genes are given only for firm matches. Some rows mark clone size as missing; the rest say once, few, many or name a class of expanded clone.

J: TRBJ1-3
size: few
D: .
V: TRBV5-1
DNA: TGCGCCAGCAGCCGCGATAGCTCTGGAAACACCATATATTTT
CDR3: CASSRDSSGNTIYF

J: TRBJ1-5
size: .
D: .
V: TRBV10-3
DNA: TGTGCCATCAGTGGGGGGGGCAATCAGCCCCAGCATTTT
CDR3: CAISGGGNQPQHF

J: TRBJ2-7
size: .
D: TRBD1
V: TRBV6-6
DNA: TGTGCCAGCAGTGCCGGGACAGGGGGATACGAGCAGTACTTC
CDR3: CASSAGTGGYEQYF

J: TRBJ1-6
size: few
D: .
V: TRBV6-5
DNA: TGTGCCAGCAGCTATCGGGACTTCCAAGATTCACCCCTCCACTTT
CDR3: CASSYRDFQDSPLHF

J: TRBJ2-7
size: few
D: .
V: TRBV11-2
DNA: TGTGCCAGCAACGGGGGAAGCGGCCTCCTCTCCTACGAGCAGTACTTC
CDR3: CASNGGSGLLSYEQYF

J: TRBJ2-3
size: .
D: .
V: TRBV5-1
DNA: TGCGCCAGCAGCCCCCACAGGGAAGCGGATACGCAGTATTTT
CDR3: CASSPHREADTQYF

J: TRBJ1-1
size: .
D: .
V: TRBV5-1
DNA: TGCGCCAGCAGCTTGGGCCAGGGTGGGTGGACTGAAGCTTTCTTT
CDR3: CASSLGQGGWTEAFF

J: TRBJ1-2
size: few
D: TRBD1
V: TRBV5-1
DNA: TGCGCCAGCAGTTATGGACAGGGGGAAGGCTACACCTTC
CDR3: CASSYGQGEGYTF

J: TRBJ2-5
size: .
D: TRBD2
V: TRBV2
DNA: TGTGCCAGCAGTGTCCCTAGCGGGGGAGAAGAGACCCAGTACTTC
CDR3: CASSVPSGGEETQYF

J: TRBJ2-3
size: few
D: .
V: TRBV10-3
DNA: TGTGCCATCAGTGAGTCACTCACGACGGGGGCAGATACGCAGTATTTT
CDR3: CAISESLTTGADTQYF

J: TRBJ2-3
size: .
D: TRBD2
V: TRBV7-9
DNA: TGTGCCAGCAGCCCACGGTTGAGTAGCGGGGGTCCAGATACGCAGTATTTT
CDR3: CASSPRLSSGGPDTQYF

J: TRBJ2-7
size: .
D: TRBD1
V: TRBV6-1
DNA: TGTGCCAGCAGTGTGACAGGGCTCTCCTACGAGCAGTACTTC
CDR3: CASSVTGLSYEQYF

J: TRBJ2-7
size: few
D: TRBD1
V: TRBV6-5
DNA: TGTGCCAGCAGTGCCCGACAGGGGGCCTACGAGCAGTACTTC
CDR3: CASSARQGAYEQYF

J: TRBJ2-7
size: .
D: TRBD1
V: TRBV5-4
DNA: TGTGCCAGCAGCATGGGGGGACAGGGGGGGTACGAGCAGTACTTC
CDR3: CASSMGGQGGYEQYF

J: TRBJ2-7
size: .
D: TRBD2
V: TRBV7-9
DNA: TGTGCCAGCATACCTAGCCGCGCGGGGGACGAGAAGCAGTACTTC
CDR3: CASIPSRAGDEKQYF

J: TRBJ1-3
size: .
D: .
V: TRBV4-1
DNA: TGCGCCAGTTGGGAGGTAGTTAGGAACACCATATATTTT
CDR3: CASWEVVRNTIYF

J: TRBJ1-1
size: .
D: .
V: TRBV6-6
DNA: TGTGCCAGCAGGTCAGGGGAGAACACTGAAGCTTTCTTT
CDR3: CASRSGENTEAFF